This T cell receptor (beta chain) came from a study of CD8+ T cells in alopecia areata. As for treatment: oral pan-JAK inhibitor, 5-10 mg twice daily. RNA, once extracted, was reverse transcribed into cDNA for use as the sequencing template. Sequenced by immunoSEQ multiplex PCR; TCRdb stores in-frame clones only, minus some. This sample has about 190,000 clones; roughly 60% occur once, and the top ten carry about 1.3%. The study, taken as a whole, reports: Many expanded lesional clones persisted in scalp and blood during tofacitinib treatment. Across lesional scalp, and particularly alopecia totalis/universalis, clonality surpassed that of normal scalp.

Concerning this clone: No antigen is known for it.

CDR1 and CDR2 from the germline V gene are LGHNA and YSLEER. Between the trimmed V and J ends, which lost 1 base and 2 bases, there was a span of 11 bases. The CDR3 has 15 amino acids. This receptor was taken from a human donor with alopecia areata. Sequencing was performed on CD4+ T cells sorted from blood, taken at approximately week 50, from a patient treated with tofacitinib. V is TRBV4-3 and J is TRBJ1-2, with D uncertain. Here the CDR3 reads CASSQVQEANYGYTF. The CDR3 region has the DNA TGCGCCAGCAGCCAAGTTCAGGAGGCGAACTATGGCTACACCTTC.